Shown below are 21 T cell receptor beta chains from a single sample sequenced in a study of human T cells and chemical hapten exposure. Time point noted: patch test 3, about 24 weeks after DPC sensitization. Regarding treatment: therapeutic diphenylcyclopropenone sensitization with weekly scalp DPC. MiXCR, applied by TCRdb to the RACE reads, yields one record per CDR3 protein. The table records under 100,000 distinct CDR3 sequences, 10% to 14% of them present only once. The material was whole blood, obtained in connection with sensitization to the hapten diphenylcyclopropenone (DPC). These receptors came from a woman aged 50 to 60 with alopecia areata. Some clones in this sample may be carry-over from other donors' samples.

This clonotype was seen repeatedly, ten times or more. The chain combines TRBV27 with TRBJ2-7; the D is unclear. The CDR3 is 12 amino acids. V lost 4 bases, J lost 3 bases, and 7 bases lay in between. Germline V CDR1 and CDR2: MNHEY, SMNVEV (reference sequence). This CDR3 reads CASSSYNYEQYF. CDR3 coding DNA: TGTGCCAGCAGTTCCTATAACTACGAGCAGTACTTC.

Many counts were recorded for this clonotype. The chain recombines TRBV29-1 with TRBJ1-2; D is unclear. V was pared by 4 bases and J by 8 bases, with 14 bases between. The length of the CDR3 is 12 residues. The germline V gene has CDR1 SQVTM and CDR2 ANQGSEA. The CDR3 loop is CSVVDVVGGYTF. CDR3 coding DNA: TGCAGCGTTGTGGACGTCGTCGGGGGCTACACCTTC.

This clonotype was counted between two and nine times. The gene calls are TRBV20-1 and TRBJ2-1; 11 bases fit TRBD2. Germline values: CDR1 DFQATT, CDR2 SNEGSKA (reference sequence). V shed 2 bases and J 7 bases; nucleotides not matched to a gene: 4. The CDR3 has 14 amino acids. The CDR3 bases are TGCAGTGCTAGAAGGGCTAGCGGGAGGAATGAGCAGTTCTTC. Protein sequence: CSARRASGRNEQFF.

This clonotype has ten or more counts. The CDR3 region has the DNA TGTGCCAGCAGGCAAACAGGGATAACCGGGGAGCTGTTTTTT. This encodes CASRQTGITGELFF. The J gene is TRBJ2-2, the V gene TRBV25-1, with D possibly TRBD1 on 6 matching bases. Trimming shortened V by 6 bases and J by 5 bases, and 13 bases separated the two germline ends. Germline CDR1 MGHDK, CDR2 SYGVNS. There are 14 residues in the CDR3.

This clonotype was detected a few times. The V and J genes are TRBV6-5 and TRBJ2-7; D is ambiguous. Germline CDR1 and CDR2: MNHEY and SVGAGI. The length of the CDR3 is 15 residues. The V gene lost 0 bases and the J gene lost 1 base, with 10 bases spanning the gap. This chain's CDR3 is CASSYSSGPSYEQYF. The CDR3 DNA reads TGTGCCAGCAGTTACTCTTCAGGCCCTTCCTACGAGCAGTACTTC.

This clonotype showed up many times. This sequence joins TRBV5-1 and TRBJ2-1, with D possibly TRBD2 on 6 matching bases. Germline V gives CDR1 SGHRS, CDR2 YFSETQ. The germline V and J ends were trimmed by 1 base and 4 bases, with 12 bases remaining between them. This CDR3 has 15 residues. In DNA form, the CDR3 reads TGCGCCAGCAGCTTGACCGAGCGGGCTTACAATGAGCAGTTCTTC. Its translation: CASSLTERAYNEQFF.

In this sample, this clonotype turned up a few times. The CDR3 reads CASVLAGSYNEQFF. Here the CDR3 DNA reads TGTGCCAGCGTACTAGCGGGATCATACAATGAGCAGTTCTTC. The chain links TRBV28 to TRBJ2-1; 10 positions agree with TRBD2. The CDR3 covers 14 residues. In germline, CDR1 is MDHEN, CDR2 SYDVKM. Trimming removed 8 bases from V and 4 bases from J; junction bases left unmatched: 5.

The table lists this clonotype with many counts. V is TRBV5-1 and J is TRBJ2-1, with TRBD2 identical over 9 bases. CDR3 length equals 15 residues. Germline assignment: CDR1 SGHRS and CDR2 YFSETQ. With 6 bases clipped from V and 2 bases from J, the junction kept 6 bases outside the gene matches. The CDR3 loop is CASIPTSGTYNEQFF. The CDR3, as DNA: TGCGCCAGCATCCCGACTAGCGGTACCTACAATGAGCAGTTCTTC.

The table lists this clonotype with many counts. The gene calls are TRBV30 and TRBJ2-7, with 8 bases aligning to TRBD1. CDR1 is GTSNPN and CDR2 is SVGIG in the germline V gene (reference sequence). V trimming: 2 bases; J trimming: 7 bases; junction bases outside the gene matches: 10. This CDR3 spans 14 amino acids. The CDR3 sequence: CAWSKGQGAWEQYF. In DNA, the CDR3 is TGTGCCTGGAGTAAAGGACAGGGTGCTTGGGAGCAGTACTTC.

This clonotype was seen more than once but under ten times. The rearrangement joins TRBV27 to TRBJ1-4, with a tentative D call TRBD1 (6 bases). The V end lost 6 bases, the J end lost 7 bases, and 15 bases lay between the germline ends. The CDR3 runs to 14 residues. Germline V gene data show CDR1 as MNHEY and CDR2 as SMNVEV (reference sequence). The CDR3 is CASSLQGRGEKLFF. The DNA of the CDR3 is TGTGCCAGCAGCTTACAGGGACGAGGTGAAAAACTGTTTTTT.

Concerning this clonotype: A much larger clonotype is one base distant, so this may be a read error. The chain recombines TRBV7-2 with TRBJ1-1; no definite D call. The germline V gene encodes CDR1 SGHTA and CDR2 FQGNSA. With 4 bases removed from V and 1 base from J, the gap between germline ends came to 10 bases. The CDR3 has 14 amino acids. CDR3 DNA sequence: TGTGCCAGCAGCTACCTACCAGCGAACACTGAAGCTTTCTTT. Its protein product is CASSYLPANTEAFF.

This clonotype was seen repeatedly, ten times or more. The CDR3 region has the DNA TGTGCCTGGACCTGGGAGGGTGGAAACACCATATATTTT. Amino acids: CAWTWEGGNTIYF. The chain has TRBV30 and TRBJ1-3; D is unclear. The CDR3 has 13 residues. The germline V gene has CDR1 GTSNPN and CDR2 SVGIG (reference sequence). V lost 4 bases and J 3 bases, leaving 10 bases between the germline ends.

This clonotype was detected many times. The DNA for the CDR3 is TGTGCCAGCAGAGGGGACACTAACTATGGCTACACCTTC. Residues: CASRGDTNYGYTF. The chain links TRBV14 to TRBJ1-2, with D perhaps TRBD1 (6 bases). Per the germline V gene, CDR1 is SGHDN and CDR2 is FVKESK. V was trimmed by 6 bases and J by 0 bases, leaving 8 bases between them. The CDR3 length is 13 residues. Filled out from reference TRBV14 and TRBJ1-2, the complete variable domain reads EAGVTQFPSHSVIEKGQTVTLRCDPISGHDNLYWYRRVMGKEIKFLLHFVKESKQDESGMPNNRFLAERTGGTYSTLKVQPAELEDSGVYFCASRGDTNYGYTFGSGTRLTVV.

This sequence joins TRBV11-2 and TRBJ2-1; D is undetermined. The CDR3 length is 15 residues. Trimming stripped 3 bases from V and 0 bases from J, with 9 bases between. Germline V gene lookup returns CDR1 SGHAT and CDR2 FQNNGV. CDR3 loop: CASSFDPGSYNEQFF. The CDR3 DNA reads TGTGCCAGCAGCTTCGACCCAGGCTCCTACAATGAGCAGTTCTTC.

This clonotype came up many times. The rearrangement uses TRBV15 and TRBJ1-1; D possibly corresponds to TRBD1 (5 bases). In germline, CDR1 is LNHNV, CDR2 YYDKDF (reference sequence). The CDR3 totals 15 residues. V dropped 2 bases and J dropped 6 bases, with 16 bases sitting between them. The CDR3 region is CATSRYSQGGAEAFF. CDR3 coding DNA: TGTGCCACCAGCAGATATTCCCAGGGAGGCGCTGAAGCTTTCTTT.

This clonotype was recorded at least ten times. The CDR3, as DNA: TGCAGCCCCGAGCGGCCGAGGCCGGGGACAGGGATATACGAGCAGTACTTC. This codes for CSPERPRPGTGIYEQYF. This chain links TRBV20-1 with TRBJ2-7, with 9 bases aligning to TRBD1. The V gene's germline CDR1 is DFQATT and CDR2 SNEGSKA (reference sequence). The CDR3 consists of 17 residues.

This clonotype was found a few times. The chain joins TRBV3-1 to TRBJ2-7; D is ambiguous. The CDR3 length is 11 residues. V lost 2 bases to trimming and J lost 4 bases, with 3 bases between them. Germline CDR1 reads LGHDT; CDR2 reads YNNKEL (reference sequence). The CDR3 sequence: CASSQRYEQYF. CDR3 DNA: TGTGCCAGCAGCCAAAGGTACGAGCAGTACTTC.

The rearrangement uses TRBV5-5 and TRBJ1-2, with a weak D call TRBD1 (5 bases). Per the germline V gene, CDR1 is SGHKS and CDR2 is YYEKEE (reference sequence). CDR3 length equals 12 residues. V was clipped by 3 bases and J by 6 bases, with 9 bases between them. CDR3 DNA: TGTGCCAGCAGCTGGCAGGGAAATGGCTACACCTTC. Its translation: CASSWQGNGYTF.

This clonotype was picked up many times. V gene TRBV2 combines with J gene TRBJ2-7; D is ambiguous. V was trimmed by 3 bases and J by 4 bases, leaving 10 bases between them. The CDR3 has 13 residues. Per germline, CDR1 SNHLY and CDR2 FYNNEI. The CDR3 protein is CASSDWQVYEQYF. CDR3 nucleotides: TGTGCCAGCAGTGACTGGCAGGTATACGAGCAGTACTTC.

Ten or more counts support this clonotype. This chain joins TRBV4-2 and TRBJ1-2; 9 bases fit TRBD1. CDR1 LGHNA and CDR2 YNFKEQ come from the germline V gene. Trimming cost V 2 bases and J 1 base; bases outside gene matches: 5. The CDR3 extends over 16 amino acids. CDR3 amino acids: CASSQPVTGGNYGYTF. The CDR3 DNA is TGTGCCAGCAGCCAACCCGTGACAGGGGGTAACTATGGCTACACCTTC.

This clonotype came up many times. The chain carries TRBV3-1 and TRBJ2-7; TRBD2 matches at 15 bases. After removal of 6 bases from V and 6 bases from J, the junction contained 3 bases not matched to a gene. This CDR3 is 14 amino acids long. CDR1 is LGHDT and CDR2 is YNNKEL in the germline V gene (reference sequence). CDR3 sequence: CASRGTSGRTEQYF. The CDR3 nucleotides are TGTGCCAGCAGGGGGACTAGCGGGAGGACCGAGCAGTACTTC.